The 17 T cell receptor beta chains below were found in one sample sequenced in a study of cytomegalovirus exposure and HLA in healthy donors listed by TCRdb under 2017. Receptors were amplified or captured by the immunoSEQ multiplex PCR assay. Held by TCRdb, this immuneACCESS table contains in-frame sequences only and omits some clones. Under half of the omission traces to an unresolved V gene where checked; the cause of the rest is unknown. Counted in this sample were approximately 270,000 clones; about 88% of them appeared once. More than 10% of the sample is in the top ten clones. The sequenced sample consisted of PBMCs. Source of these receptors: a man between 18 and 29 years old in good health and CMV-seropositive.

The CDR3 sequence is CASSEVRLAGEETQYF. The CDR3 nucleotides read TGTGCCAGCAGTGAGGTCCGGCTAGCGGGAGAGGAGACCCAGTACTTC. The V gene is TRBV2, the J gene TRBJ2-5; 10 nucleotides line up with TRBD2. Germline-derived CDR1 and CDR2 are SNHLY and FYNNEI. Trimming at V came to 3 bases and at J to 5 bases, leaving 9 bases not matched to a gene. The CDR3 is 16 amino acids.

V gene TRBV29-1 combines with J gene TRBJ2-5; 7 nucleotides line up with TRBD1. The ends lost 7 bases at V and 2 bases at J; junction bases unmatched: 7. There are 13 residues in the CDR3. Germline-derived CDR1 and CDR2 are SQVTM and ANQGSEA. CDR3 in DNA: TGCAGCGCCGAGACAGGGATTCAAGAGACCCAGTACTTC. It yields the protein CSAETGIQETQYF.

This clone was recorded only once. J is TRBJ1-2 and V is TRBV6-1, with D unclear. The V end was cut by 3 bases, the J end by 0 bases, with 8 bases between. The CDR3 consists of 14 residues. Germline CDR1 reads MNHNS; CDR2 reads SASEGT. The CDR3 DNA reads as TGTGCCAGCAGTGACCGCGGGACTAACTATGGCTACACCTTC. This codes for CASSDRGTNYGYTF.

The chain is built from TRBV7-9 and TRBJ2-7, with D possibly being TRBD2 (5 bases). Germline V gives CDR1 SEHNR, CDR2 FQNEAQ (reference sequence). The CDR3 covers 12 residues. The V end lost 4 bases, the J end lost 6 bases, and 10 bases lay between the germline ends. The chain's CDR3 is CASSSRGGEQYF. Written as DNA, the CDR3 is TGTGCCAGCAGCTCACGGGGTGGCGAGCAGTACTTC.

This chain connects TRBV28 to TRBJ2-2; either TRBD1 or TRBD2 may fit D (6 bases each). This CDR3 contains 13 residues. Germline CDR1 reads MDHEN; CDR2 reads SYDVKM. CDR3 bases: TGTGCGGGGGGCGTAACAAACACCGGGGAGCTGTTTTTT. Translating gives CAGGVTNTGELFF.

The chain joins TRBV9 to TRBJ2-1; a weak D match, TRBD2 (5 bases). V lost 3 bases, J lost 8 bases, and 12 bases lay in between. The CDR3 totals 13 residues. The germline V gene encodes CDR1 SGDLS and CDR2 YYNGEE. CDR3 nucleotides: TGTGCCAGCAGCGATCTAGCTCTGGATGAGCAGTTCTTC. This codes for CASSDLALDEQFF.

This clone has only one observation. V is TRBV5-1 and J is TRBJ2-5; 11 bases line up with TRBD2. V was clipped by 4 bases and J by 7 bases; unmatched bases: 9. CDR3 length: 15 residues. Germline-derived CDR1 and CDR2 are SGHRS and YFSETQ. The CDR3 DNA is TGCGCCAGCAGCGCCGGGACTAGCGGTCCGGGGACCCAGTACTTC. It yields the protein CASSAGTSGPGTQYF.

J is TRBJ2-3 and V is TRBV6-6; 14 nucleotides match TRBD2. V trimming: 7 bases; J trimming: 6 bases; junction bases outside the gene matches: 9. The CDR3 loop spans 16 amino acids. Germline V gene data show CDR1 as MNHNY and CDR2 as SVGAGI (reference sequence). CDR3 sequence: CASTSRLAGGSDTQYF. The DNA for the CDR3 is TGTGCCAGCACTTCAAGACTAGCGGGAGGGTCGGATACGCAGTATTTT.

The rearrangement uses TRBV2 and TRBJ2-2; 7 bases agree with TRBD1. The germline CDR1 and CDR2 sequences are SNHLY and FYNNEI. V dropped 4 bases and J dropped 6; count of bases not matched to a gene: 2. The CDR3 sequence is 13 residues long. The CDR3 region has the DNA TGTGCCAGCAGTGTCCAGGGGGCCGGGGAGCTGTTTTTT. This sequence encodes CASSVQGAGELFF.

The rearrangement joins TRBV11-2 to TRBJ2-2; D is uncertain. This CDR3 comprises 15 residues. Per the germline V gene, CDR1 is SGHAT and CDR2 is FQNNGV. The germline V and J ends were trimmed by 2 bases and 5 bases, with 12 bases remaining between them. The CDR3 DNA reads TGTGCCAGCAGCTTATGGTCAGAATTAACCGGGGAGCTGTTTTTT. It yields the protein CASSLWSELTGELFF.

This clone is a singleton in its sample. J is TRBJ1-5 and V is TRBV6-1, with TRBD1 matching 10 bases. Germline-derived CDR1 and CDR2 are MNHNS and SASEGT. Trimming at V came to 1 base and at J to 3 bases, leaving 0 bases not matched to a gene. This CDR3 comprises 15 residues. CDR3 DNA sequence: TGTGCCAGCAGTGAAGGACAGGGGGCCAATCAGCCCCAGCATTTT. This gives the protein CASSEGQGANQPQHF.

The chain combines TRBV11-2 with TRBJ2-7, with TRBD1 matching over 9 bases. This CDR3 has 14 amino acids. Germline values: CDR1 SGHAT, CDR2 FQNNGV. V was pared by 6 bases and J by 4 bases, with 7 bases of the junction left unmatched. The CDR3: CASSSPGQGYEQYF. The CDR3 DNA follows: TGTGCCAGCAGTTCGCCGGGACAGGGATACGAGCAGTACTTC.

This chain joins TRBV29-1 and TRBJ1-2; maybe TRBD1 (5 bases). CDR3 length: 12 amino acids. The V gene's germline CDR1 is SQVTM and CDR2 ANQGSEA. V lost 4 bases and J lost 3, with 9 bases in between. Here the CDR3 reads CSVVQGDYGYTF. The DNA for the CDR3 is TGCAGCGTTGTGCAGGGAGACTATGGCTACACCTTC.

The chain carries TRBV6-5 and TRBJ2-1; TRBD2 agrees at 7 bases. The CDR3 is 15 residues long. With 5 bases clipped from V and 4 bases from J, the junction kept 8 bases outside the gene matches. CDR1 and CDR2 (germline): MNHEY, SVGAGI. In DNA form, the CDR3 reads TGTGCCAGCAGTACTACTAGCGACCCTTACAATGAGCAGTTCTTC. Translating it yields CASSTTSDPYNEQFF.

V and J are TRBV27 and TRBJ2-7; maybe TRBD1 (5 bases). CDR1 is MNHEY, CDR2 SMNVEV, per germline (reference sequence). The CDR3 contains 16 residues. Trimming removed 3 bases at V and 0 bases at J, with 15 bases between. CDR3 residues: CASSLPTVESSYEQYF. CDR3 coding DNA: TGTGCCAGCAGTTTGCCGACAGTTGAAAGCTCCTACGAGCAGTACTTC.

This rearrangement joins TRBV25-1 to TRBJ2-7, with D possibly called TRBD1 or TRBD2 (6 bases each). Per the germline V gene, CDR1 is MGHDK and CDR2 is SYGVNS. Trimming pared 4 bases from V and 5 bases from J, leaving 12 bases between. This CDR3 spans 13 amino acids. The CDR3 sequence is CASSAVGGHEQYF. DNA of the CDR3: TGTGCCAGCAGTGCCGTGGGGGGCCACGAGCAGTACTTC.

The chain employs TRBV13 and TRBJ1-2; 7 bases fit TRBD1. The CDR3 is 14 residues long. V lost 3 bases and J lost 3; bases outside the gene matches: 4. From germline, CDR1 is PRHDT and CDR2 FYEKMQ (reference sequence). CDR3 loop: CASSFSGGYYGYTF. Written as DNA, the CDR3 is TGTGCCAGCAGCTTCTCAGGGGGTTACTATGGCTACACCTTC.